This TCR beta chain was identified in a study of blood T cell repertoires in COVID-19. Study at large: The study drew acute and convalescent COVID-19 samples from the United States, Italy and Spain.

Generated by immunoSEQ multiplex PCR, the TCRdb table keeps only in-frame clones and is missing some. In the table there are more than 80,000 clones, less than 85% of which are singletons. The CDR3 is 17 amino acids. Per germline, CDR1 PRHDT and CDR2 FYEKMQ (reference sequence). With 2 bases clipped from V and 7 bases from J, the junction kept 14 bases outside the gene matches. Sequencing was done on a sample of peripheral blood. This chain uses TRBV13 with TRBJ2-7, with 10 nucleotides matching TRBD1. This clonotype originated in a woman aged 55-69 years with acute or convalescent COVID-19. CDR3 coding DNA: TGTGCCAGCAGCTTAAGTGGGGGAGGACAGGGGGGTCGAGAGCAGTACTTC. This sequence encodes CASSLSGGGQGGREQYF.